A single sample is the source of the 23 T cell receptor beta chains below, sequenced in a study of spatial heterogeneity in lung cancer. Sample time point: sample taken at primary tumor resection. TCRdb reprocessed the 5' RACE reads with MiXCR, giving one entry per CDR3 protein. The sample lists 23,000 or so distinct CDR3 sequences, about 7.6% seen once, with 13% to 15% in the top ten. The sample here was PBMCs, taken at surgery. The receptors here all came from a male donor with early-stage non-small cell lung cancer.

The CDR3, as DNA: TGTGCCAGCAGAGCTAGCGGGAGGGCAGATACGCAGTATTTT. Translation: CASRASGRADTQYF. J is TRBJ2-3 and V is TRBV12-3 or TRBV12-4; 12 bases match TRBD2. The CDR3 is 14 residues long. J gave up 4 bases and V 6 bases, and 2 bases lay outside the gene matches.

The V and J genes are TRBV7-2 and TRBJ2-5; 7 nucleotides match TRBD2. The germline CDR1 and CDR2 sequences are SGHTA and FQGNSA. The CDR3 sequence is 15 residues long. J was trimmed by 8 bases and V by 2 bases; bases with no gene match: 11. This CDR3 is CASSLRRAGYETQYF. CDR3 coding DNA: TGTGCCAGCAGCTTAAGGCGAGCGGGGTATGAAACCCAGTACTTC.

This clonotype was observed at least ten times. The V and J genes are TRBV10-3 and TRBJ2-1, with TRBD1 identical over 8 bases. The germline gives CDR1 ENHRY, CDR2 SYGVKD. The CDR3 consists of 14 residues. The trim removed 4 bases at V and 4 bases at J, leaving 3 bases unmatched. DNA of the CDR3: TGTGCCATCAGTGCAGGGACAGGTTACAATGAGCAGTTCTTC. The encoded protein is CAISAGTGYNEQFF.

The chain combines TRBV10-2 with TRBJ1-6; D perhaps matches TRBD1 (5 bases). The CDR3 is 12 residues long. V was pared by 4 bases and J by 13 bases, with 11 bases between. Looked up from germline, CDR1 is WSHSY and CDR2 is SAAADI. The CDR3 here is CASSVGDGPLHF. CDR3 nucleotide sequence: TGCGCCAGCAGTGTAGGGGATGGTCCCCTCCACTTT.

By its share, this clonotype is medium-sized. This chain connects TRBV10-3 to TRBJ1-5; 11 bases agree with TRBD1. The V gene's germline CDR1 is ENHRY and CDR2 SYGVKD. Trimming at V came to 9 bases and at J to 6 bases, leaving 7 bases not matched to a gene. The CDR3 consists of 14 residues. This chain's CDR3 is CAIGQGAGGQPQHF. The CDR3 DNA sequence: TGTGCCATTGGACAGGGGGCGGGAGGTCAGCCCCAGCATTTT.

This clonotype has a handful of counts. The chain carries TRBV18 and TRBJ2-7; 14 nucleotides agree with TRBD2. The CDR3 is 15 residues long. V shed 3 bases, J shed 7 bases, and the junction held 5 bases outside the gene matches. Germline V gene lookup returns CDR1 KGHSH and CDR2 LQKENI. The CDR3 DNA reads as TGTGCCAGCTCACCGACTAGCGGGGGGGCAAGGGAGCAGTACGTC. Protein sequence: CASSPTSGGAREQYV.

The chain combines TRBV7-9 with TRBJ2-3; TRBD1 matches 8 bases. CDR3 length equals 12 residues. Germline CDR1 reads SEHNR; CDR2 reads FQNEAQ (reference sequence). V gave up 5 bases and J gave up 9 bases; unmatched junction bases: 4. CDR3: CASSEDRATQYF. In DNA, the CDR3 is TGTGCCAGCAGCGAGGACAGGGCCACGCAGTATTTT.

The V call is TRBV2, the J call TRBJ1-1; maybe TRBD1 (6 bases). Germline CDR1 reads SNHLY; CDR2 reads FYNNEI. The CDR3 consists of 15 residues. Trimming pared 2 bases from V and 2 bases from J, leaving 12 bases between. The CDR3 DNA reads TGTGCCAGCAGTGAACTAGCCGGGGGCAACACTGAAGCTTTCTTT. Its protein is CASSELAGGNTEAFF.

This clonotype occurred many times. CDR3: CASTPGQGAYGYTF. Here the CDR3 DNA reads TGCGCCAGCACGCCGGGACAAGGGGCCTATGGCTACACCTTC. J is TRBJ1-2 and V is TRBV5-1; weak D call: TRBD1 (6 bases). V was cut by 6 bases and J by 4 bases, with 16 bases left in between. Germline values: CDR1 SGHRS, CDR2 YFSETQ. This CDR3 is built from 14 residues.

This clonotype was observed a few times. CDR3 in amino acids: CASSLERSRGADTQYF. CDR3 bases: TGTGCCAGCAGCTTAGAACGGTCCAGAGGGGCAGATACGCAGTATTTT. This chain joins TRBV11-3 and TRBJ2-3; D tentatively fits TRBD1 or TRBD2 (5 bases each). The CDR3 covers 16 residues. V was cut by 0 bases and J by 4 bases, with 14 bases left in between. Germline lookup yields CDR1 SGHNT and CDR2 YENEEA. Filled out from reference TRBV11-3 and TRBJ2-3, the complete variable domain reads EAGVVQSPRYKIIEKKQPVAFWCNPISGHNTLYWYLQNLGQGPELLIRYENEEAVDDSQLPKDRFSAERLKGVDSTLKIQPAELGDSAVYLCASSLERSRGADTQYFGPGTRLTVL.

This clonotype occurred a few times. V is TRBV12-3 or TRBV12-4 and J is TRBJ1-1; 7 positions agree with TRBD1. V lost 10 bases and J lost 6; bases outside the gene matches: 14. This CDR3 spans 14 amino acids. The CDR3, as DNA: TGTGCCACCAAACCAGGGGGACCAAACGCTGAAGCTTTCTTT. This encodes CATKPGGPNAEAFF.

This clonotype was picked up many times. The chain recombines TRBV28 with TRBJ2-3, with 8 bases that match TRBD2. The CDR3 has 16 residues. V was clipped by 6 bases and J by 5 bases; unmatched bases: 13. From germline, CDR1 is MDHEN and CDR2 SYDVKM. DNA for the CDR3: TGTGCCAGCAGCCGTAAAGGACTAGCCTGGGGAGATACGCAGTATTTT. Translating gives CASSRKGLAWGDTQYF.

This clonotype was recorded a few times. The V gene is TRBV4-3, the J gene TRBJ2-7; perhaps TRBD1 as D (5 bases). CDR1 is LGHNA and CDR2 is YSLEER in the germline V gene. The CDR3 spans 17 residues. Between the trimmed V and J ends, which lost 0 bases and 0 bases, there was a span of 15 bases. The CDR3 DNA follows: TGCGCCAGCAGCCAAGATAGAGACAGTTTATACTCCTACGAGCAGTACTTC. Its protein product is CASSQDRDSLYSYEQYF.

This clonotype occurred many times. The gene calls are TRBV5-1 and TRBJ2-2; 8 bases align to TRBD2. Unmatched junction bases numbered 8, after V lost 0 bases and J lost 7 bases. The CDR3 has 16 residues. Germline CDR1 reads SGHRS; CDR2 reads YFSETQ. CDR3 residues: CASSLEAGARGGELFF. DNA of the CDR3: TGCGCCAGCAGCTTGGAAGCGGGGGCCCGCGGCGGGGAGCTGTTTTTT. The full variable domain, completed using reference TRBV5-1 and TRBJ2-2, is KAGVTQTPRYLIKTRGQQVTLSCSPISGHRSVSWYQQTPGQGLQFLFEYFSETQRNKGNFPGRFSGRQFSNSRSEMNVSTLELGDSALYLCASSLEAGARGGELFFGEGSRLTVL.

The chain links TRBV24-1 to TRBJ1-1; TRBD1 matches 9 bases. Germline values: CDR1 KGHDR, CDR2 SFDVKD. This CDR3 region has 13 residues. The J segment lost 4 bases and the V segment lost 10 bases, leaving 6 bases of the junction unmatched. The CDR3 region is CATHQTGGTEAFF. The CDR3 DNA reads as TGTGCCACTCATCAGACAGGGGGCACTGAAGCTTTCTTT.

This clonotype was seen ten or more times. V gene TRBV27 combines with J gene TRBJ2-3; 11 bases are shared with TRBD2. Germline V gene data show CDR1 as MNHEY and CDR2 as SMNVEV (reference sequence). V lost 7 bases to trimming and J lost 8 bases; unmatched junction nucleotides: 8. The CDR3 is 14 amino acids. The CDR3 DNA reads as TGTGCCAGCAATAGACTAGCGGGACCCGGTACGCAGTATTTT. This encodes CASNRLAGPGTQYF.

This clonotype appeared a few times. CDR3 sequence reads: CASSQVEGSYEQYF. In DNA, the CDR3 is TGTGCCAGCAGCCAAGTAGAGGGGTCCTACGAGCAGTACTTC. This chain links TRBV4-2 with TRBJ2-7; either TRBD1 or TRBD2 may supply D (5 bases each). CDR3 length equals 14 residues. V was shortened by 1 base and J by 1 base, with 8 bases between the two germline ends. Germline CDR1 reads LGHNA; CDR2 reads YNFKEQ.

This clonotype came up a few times. This chain uses TRBV12-5 with TRBJ2-1; D gene uncertain. The CDR3 covers 15 residues. The V and J ends lost 7 bases and 0 bases respectively, with 13 bases between them. Germline-derived CDR1 and CDR2 are LGHNT and FRNRAP. Here the CDR3 reads CASALAVISYNEQFF. The CDR3 DNA is TGTGCTAGTGCCTTGGCCGTAATCTCCTACAATGAGCAGTTCTTC.

This rearrangement joins TRBV7-2 to TRBJ2-3; D might be TRBD2 (6 bases). Looked up from germline, CDR1 is SGHTA and CDR2 is FQGNSA. The CDR3 is 14 amino acids. V lost 4 bases and J lost 5, with 13 bases in between. The CDR3 coding sequence is TGTGCCAGCAGCTGGAACGGGGGTTTAGATACGCAGTATTTT. Its translation is CASSWNGGLDTQYF. Together with reference TRBV7-2 and TRBJ2-3, the CDR3 gives the full variable domain: GAGVSQSPSNKVTEKGKDVELRCDPISGHTALYWYRQSLGQGLEFLIYFQGNSAPDKSGLPSDRFSAERTGGSVSTLTIQRTQQEDSAVYLCASSWNGGLDTQYFGPGTRLTVL.

The genes are TRBV19 and TRBJ2-1, with 7 bases that match TRBD2. The CDR3 length is 15 residues. Germline CDR1 reads LNHDA; CDR2 reads SQIVND (reference sequence). Trimming took 3 bases from V and 4 from J; bases not matched to a gene: 6. CDR3 in amino acids: CASSISSGDYNEQFF. The CDR3 DNA sequence: TGTGCCAGTAGTATTTCTAGCGGAGATTACAATGAGCAGTTCTTC. Combining the CDR3 with reference TRBV19 and TRBJ2-1 gives the whole variable domain DGGITQSPKYLFRKEGQNVTLSCEQNLNHDAMYWYRQDPGQGLRLIYYSQIVNDFQKGDIAEGYSVSREKKESFPLTVTSAQKNPTAFYLCASSISSGDYNEQFFGPGTRLTVL.

By share of the sample, this clonotype is medium-sized. CDR3 loop: CSAPGPGRSYEQYF. CDR3 DNA sequence: TGCAGTGCGCCGGGACCCGGCCGCTCCTACGAGCAGTACTTC. J is TRBJ2-7 and V is TRBV20-1; D could derive from TRBD1 or TRBD2 (5 bases each). The germline V gene encodes CDR1 DFQATT and CDR2 SNEGSKA (reference sequence). The CDR3 is 14 amino acids. The V and J ends lost 6 bases and 0 bases respectively, with 15 bases between them.

In this sample, this clonotype turned up many times. V is TRBV27 and J is TRBJ2-1, with 8 nucleotides matching TRBD1. J lost 1 base, V lost 4 bases, and 9 bases had no gene match. The germline gives CDR1 MNHEY, CDR2 SMNVEV (reference sequence). The CDR3 runs 17 residues. Here the CDR3 reads CASSSGQGVRSYNEQFF. The DNA of the CDR3 is TGTGCCAGCAGTTCCGGACAGGGAGTGAGGTCCTACAATGAGCAGTTCTTC.

This clonotype was seen repeatedly, ten times or more. The chain combines TRBV6-5 with TRBJ1-1; TRBD1 matches 9 bases. With V trimmed by 6 bases and J by 7 bases, 9 bases remained unmatched. The CDR3 has 14 amino acids. The germline gives CDR1 MNHEY, CDR2 SVGAGI. CDR3 loop: CASRMDRGRVEAFF. In DNA form, the CDR3 reads TGTGCCAGCAGAATGGACAGGGGCCGCGTTGAAGCTTTCTTT.